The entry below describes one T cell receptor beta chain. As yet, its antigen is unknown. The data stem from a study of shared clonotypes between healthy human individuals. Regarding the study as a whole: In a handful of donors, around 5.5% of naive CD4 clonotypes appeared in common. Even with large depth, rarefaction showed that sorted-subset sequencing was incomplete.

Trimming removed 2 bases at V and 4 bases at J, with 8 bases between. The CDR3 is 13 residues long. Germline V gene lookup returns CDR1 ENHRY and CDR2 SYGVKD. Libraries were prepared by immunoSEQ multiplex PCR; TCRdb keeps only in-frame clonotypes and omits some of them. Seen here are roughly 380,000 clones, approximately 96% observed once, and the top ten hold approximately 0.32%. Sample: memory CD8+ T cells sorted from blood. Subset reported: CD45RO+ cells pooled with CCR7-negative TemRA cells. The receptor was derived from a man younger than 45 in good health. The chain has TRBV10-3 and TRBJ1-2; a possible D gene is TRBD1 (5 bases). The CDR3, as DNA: TGTGCCATCAGTGAGGGGGCGGGCTATGGCTACACCTTC. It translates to CAISEGAGYGYTF.